At least ten counts were recorded for the clone carrying this TCR beta chain. V shed 4 bases and J shed 1 base, with 7 bases lying between them. The CDR3 spans 13 residues. HTBI primers from iRepertoire and Arm-PCR of CDR3 regions yielded the TCR beta libraries. TCRdb itself ran the multiplex PCR reads through MiXCR, one entry per CDR3 protein. The table has 400,000 to 500,000 distinct CDR3 sequences, around 17% seen once. Time point meaning: newly diagnosed GD, antithyroid drugs for less than 3 months. RNA extracted from PBMCs served as the sequencing template. The data are from a study of regulatory T cells in long-lasting Graves disease. This same sample was also part of a study on T cells in Graves' hyperthyroidism and ophthalmopathy.

This receptor was identified in a woman aged 18-35 years with Graves disease. Sequenced material: peripheral blood mononuclear cells (PBMCs), taken at new diagnosis, from a patient treated with antithyroid drugs. The rearrangement links TRBV12-3 or TRBV12-4 to TRBJ2-5; a possible D gene is TRBD2 (6 bases). This chain's CDR3 is CASSWRGQETQYF. The DNA of the CDR3 is TGTGCCAGCAGTTGGAGGGGCCAAGAGACCCAGTACTTC.